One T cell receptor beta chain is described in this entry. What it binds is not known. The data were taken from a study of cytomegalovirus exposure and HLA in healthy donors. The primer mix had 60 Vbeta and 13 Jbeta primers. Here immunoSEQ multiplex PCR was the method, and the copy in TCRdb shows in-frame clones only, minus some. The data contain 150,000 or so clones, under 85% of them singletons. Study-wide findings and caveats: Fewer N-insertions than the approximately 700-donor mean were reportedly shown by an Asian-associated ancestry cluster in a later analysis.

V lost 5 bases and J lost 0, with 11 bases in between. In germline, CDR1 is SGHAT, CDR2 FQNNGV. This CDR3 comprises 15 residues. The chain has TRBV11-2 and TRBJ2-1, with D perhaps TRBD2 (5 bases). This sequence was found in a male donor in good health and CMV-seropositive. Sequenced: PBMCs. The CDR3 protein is CASSQLESSYNEQFF. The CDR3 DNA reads TGTGCCAGCAGCCAACTAGAGAGCTCCTACAATGAGCAGTTCTTC.